These 20 T cell receptor beta chains came from one sample sequenced in a study of blood T cell repertoires in COVID-19. The assay was immunoSEQ multiplex PCR, and TCRdb's table has in-frame clones only and misses some. Found here are around 100,000 clones, roughly 88% of them singletons; the top ten hold 3.5%. The sequenced material came from peripheral blood. All receptors come from a human donor in a cohort sampled during active COVID-19.

In DNA form, the CDR3 reads TGTGCCAGCAGAAGGACTCCTGCCTCTGGAAACACCATATATTTT. Its translation: CASRRTPASGNTIYF. The chain uses TRBV7-2 and TRBJ1-3; D is ambiguous. V was pared by 6 bases and J by 0 bases, with 12 bases between. CDR1 is SGHTA, CDR2 FQGNSA, per germline. The CDR3 spans 15 residues.

This CDR3 reads CASSRPGLECPTQPQHF. The CDR3 region has the DNA TGCGCCAGCAGTCGGCCAGGACTAGAATGCCCTACACAGCCCCAGCATTTT. The chain employs TRBV23-1 and TRBJ1-5; D is unclear. TRBV23-1 is classed as an ORF, of uncertain function. This CDR3 has 17 amino acids. Trimming cost V 4 bases and J 7 bases, with 23 bases left between them.

V and J are TRBV27 and TRBJ1-3; 9 bases fit TRBD1. The germline gives CDR1 MNHEY, CDR2 SMNVEV (reference sequence). Trimming removed 6 bases from V and 6 bases from J; junction bases left unmatched: 6. This CDR3 spans 14 amino acids. The CDR3 region has the DNA TGTGCCAGCAGGGGGAGGACAGGGGAAAACACCATATATTTT. Encoded protein: CASRGRTGENTIYF.

The chain couples TRBV19 to TRBJ1-1; the D gene is possibly TRBD1 (6 bases). The CDR3 contains 14 residues. The ends were cut back, 6 bases at V and 2 bases at J, with 13 bases in the middle. Germline V CDR1 and CDR2: LNHDA, SQIVND (reference sequence). The CDR3 nucleotides are TGTGCCAGTAGCCTCCGGGGGGGCAACACTGAAGCTTTCTTT. Protein product: CASSLRGGNTEAFF.

The V and J genes are TRBV29-1 and TRBJ2-5; 8 bases line up with TRBD1. Germline V CDR1 and CDR2: SQVTM, ANQGSEA. This CDR3 comprises 14 residues. The ends lost 2 bases at V and 5 bases at J; junction bases unmatched: 7. CDR3 amino acids: CSVEPDRGRETQYF. CDR3 nucleotide sequence: TGCAGCGTTGAACCAGACAGGGGACGGGAGACCCAGTACTTC.

This chain joins TRBV28 and TRBJ1-2, with D perhaps matching TRBD1 (6 bases). The length of the CDR3 is 12 residues. The germline V gene has CDR1 MDHEN and CDR2 SYDVKM. Trimming pared 5 bases from V and 4 bases from J, leaving 8 bases between. CDR3: CASSLQGYGYTF. In nucleotides, the CDR3 is TGTGCCAGCAGTCTACAGGGCTATGGCTACACCTTC.

A single count supports this clone. The rearrangement joins TRBV18 to TRBJ1-1, with D perhaps matching TRBD1 (6 bases). The V and J ends lost 2 bases and 3 bases respectively, with 16 bases between them. The CDR3 covers 16 residues. In germline, CDR1 is KGHSH, CDR2 LQKENI. CDR3 protein: CASSPRGIRGDTEAFF. CDR3 coding DNA: TGTGCCAGCTCACCAAGGGGGATTAGGGGAGACACTGAAGCTTTCTTT. The full variable domain, completed using reference TRBV18 and TRBJ1-1, is NAGVMQNPRHLVRRRGQEARLRCSPMKGHSHVYWYRQLPEEGLKFMVYLQKENIIDESGMPKERFSAEFPKEGPSILRIQQVVRGDSAAYFCASSPRGIRGDTEAFFGQGTRLTVV.

Details on this clone: Other DNA sequences of this sample code for an identical CDR3. The chain couples TRBV7-9 to TRBJ1-1; TRBD1 matches 8 bases. The CDR3 spans 14 residues. Germline values: CDR1 SEHNR, CDR2 FQNEAQ (reference sequence). The trim removed 5 bases at V and 0 bases at J, leaving 2 bases unmatched. The CDR3 here is CASSLGQVNTEAFF. The CDR3 DNA follows: TGTGCCAGCAGCCTGGGACAGGTGAACACTGAAGCTTTCTTT.

V usage is TRBV5-3 and J usage is TRBJ1-4; D unclear. TRBV5-3 is reported as an ORF; its role is uncertain. With 4 bases removed from V and 5 bases from J, the gap between germline ends came to 9 bases. CDR3 length: 13 amino acids. The CDR3 region is CARSKTENEKLFF. The CDR3 coding sequence is TGTGCCAGAAGCAAGACTGAGAATGAAAAACTGTTTTTT.

This clone was detected only once. The V and J genes are TRBV18 and TRBJ2-5; 10 bases match TRBD2. Germline V CDR1 and CDR2: KGHSH, LQKENI. The trim removed 4 bases at V and 5 bases at J, leaving 7 bases unmatched. The CDR3 has 15 amino acids. The CDR3 DNA is TGTGCCAGCTCACGGCTAGCGGGAGTTGGGGAGACCCAGTACTTC. Translated, it gives CASSRLAGVGETQYF. Drawing the rest from reference TRBV18 and TRBJ2-5, the complete variable domain is NAGVMQNPRHLVRRRGQEARLRCSPMKGHSHVYWYRQLPEEGLKFMVYLQKENIIDESGMPKERFSAEFPKEGPSILRIQQVVRGDSAAYFCASSRLAGVGETQYFGPGTRLLVL.

This rearrangement joins TRBV5-5 to TRBJ1-1; TRBD1 agrees at 7 bases. This CDR3 is built from 14 residues. Germline CDR1 is SGHKS and CDR2 is YYEKEE (reference sequence). The trim removed 6 bases at V and 1 base at J, leaving 6 bases unmatched. CDR3 in DNA: TGTGCCAGCAACCTCGACAGGGCGAACACTGAAGCTTTCTTT. Translation: CASNLDRANTEAFF.

This chain joins TRBV6-5 and TRBJ2-3; D may be TRBD2 (5 bases). Germline V lookup: CDR1 MNHEY, CDR2 SVGAGI. V lost 8 bases and J 5 bases, leaving 8 bases between the germline ends. The CDR3 has 11 amino acids. CDR3 residues: CASVSGDTQYF. CDR3 DNA: TGTGCCAGCGTAAGCGGAGATACGCAGTATTTT.

The genes are TRBV2 and TRBJ2-6, with a possible D match to TRBD1 (6 bases). Trimming removed 6 bases at V and 2 bases at J, with 14 bases between. CDR1 is SNHLY, CDR2 FYNNEI, per germline. This CDR3 is built from 16 residues. DNA of the CDR3: TGTGCCAGCAGGAGCCAGGGGTGGGCTGGGGCCAACGTCCTGACTTTC. Translated, it gives CASRSQGWAGANVLTF.

The V call is TRBV27, the J call TRBJ1-1, with unresolved D. The CDR3 has 13 residues. Trimming took 7 bases from V and 0 from J, leaving 9 bases between them. Germline CDR1 is MNHEY and CDR2 is SMNVEV (reference sequence). CDR3 loop: CASTRGMNTEAFF. The DNA of the CDR3 is TGTGCCAGCACCCGCGGAATGAACACTGAAGCTTTCTTT.

The chain employs TRBV7-9 and TRBJ1-2, with D tentatively TRBD1 (5 bases). The CDR3 runs 13 residues. Germline V gene lookup returns CDR1 SEHNR and CDR2 FQNEAQ (reference sequence). The V gene lost 3 bases and the J gene lost 6 bases, with 11 bases spanning the gap. Here the CDR3 reads CASSFLGVDGYTF. DNA for the CDR3: TGTGCCAGCAGCTTCTTAGGGGTAGATGGCTACACCTTC.

The gene calls are TRBV5-4 and TRBJ2-7; TRBD1 aligns across 10 bases. With V trimmed by 4 bases and J by 4 bases, 5 bases remained unmatched. This CDR3 comprises 14 residues. Germline V gene data show CDR1 as SGHNT and CDR2 as YYREEE (reference sequence). This chain's CDR3 is CASSPGTGEYEQYF. The CDR3 nucleotides read TGTGCCAGCAGCCCCGGGACAGGGGAGTACGAGCAGTACTTC. Based on the CDR3 plus reference TRBV5-4 and TRBJ2-7, the full variable domain is ETGVTQSPTHLIKTRGQQVTLRCSSQSGHNTVSWYQQALGQGPQFIFQYYREEENGRGNFPPRFSGLQFPNYSSELNVNALELDDSALYLCASSPGTGEYEQYFGPGTRLTVT.

This clone was found a few times. The chain combines TRBV5-4 with TRBJ1-2; no clear D gene. Germline V gives CDR1 SGHNT, CDR2 YYREEE (reference sequence). Trimming pared 4 bases from V and 0 bases from J, leaving 10 bases between. This CDR3 contains 14 residues. CDR3 in amino acids: CASSLTTANYGYTF. CDR3 in DNA: TGTGCCAGCAGCCTGACAACAGCTAACTATGGCTACACCTTC.

The chain uses TRBV4-1 and TRBJ2-3, with 10 bases aligning to TRBD1. The CDR3 length is 15 residues. J lost 2 bases, V lost 6 bases, and 5 bases had no gene match. Germline V gene sequence: CDR1 MGHRA, CDR2 YSYEKL. The CDR3 sequence: CASRRTGGYTDTQYF. In DNA form, the CDR3 reads TGCGCCAGCAGACGGACAGGGGGGTACACAGATACGCAGTATTTT.

V gene TRBV3-1 (or the pseudogene TRBV3-2) combines with J gene TRBJ2-7; D unresolved. CDR1 is LGHDT, CDR2 YNNKEL, per germline (reference sequence). Trimming left V 1 base short and J 7 bases short, with 8 bases between. The CDR3 spans 12 residues. For the CDR3, the DNA is TGTGCCAGCAGCCAAGCGGTGAGGGAGCAGTACTTC. Residues: CASSQAVREQYF.

V gene TRBV7-6 combines with J gene TRBJ2-4; no definite D call. The CDR3 runs 14 residues. V was pared by 3 bases and J by 8 bases, with 14 bases between. CDR1 and CDR2 from the germline V gene are SGHVS and FNYEAQ. The CDR3 spells CASSFSYGRDIQYF. The DNA for the CDR3 is TGTGCCAGCAGCTTCAGTTATGGTCGGGACATTCAGTACTTC. The entire variable domain, with the rest obtained from reference TRBV7-6 and TRBJ2-4, is as follows: GAGVSQSPRYKVTKRGQDVALRCDPISGHVSLYWYRQALGQGPEFLTYFNYEAQQDKSGLPNDRFSAERPEGSISTLTIQRTEQRDSAMYRCASSFSYGRDIQYFGAGTRLSVL.